This T cell receptor beta chain was observed in a study of T cell repertoires in cytomegalovirus infection. Study in general: Epitope selection comprised recently identified HLA-C-restricted CMV epitopes and well-studied HLA-B-restricted CMV epitopes. Public TCR beta signature analysis indicated the presence of both CMV infection and matching HLA type.

Regarding the study as a whole: Pooled public TCR beta family frequency picked out CMV carriers with the relevant HLA. There were HLA-C-restricted CMV-specific TCR beta clonotypes dominating the ex vivo response.

V was clipped by 0 bases and J by 9 bases, with 16 bases between them. This CDR3 has 15 residues. Germline CDR1 is SGHTS and CDR2 is YDEGEE. From the reads, TCRdb called clonotypes with MiXCR, one entry per CDR3 protein. The sample lists some 800,000 distinct CDR3 sequences; 32% were seen once. Details on this clonotype: Its antigen is unidentified.

V usage is TRBV5-8 and J usage is TRBJ2-4; D possibly matches TRBD1 or TRBD2 (5 bases each). Source: cultured CD8+ T cells from PBMCs, taken from culture after CMV antigen stimulation. This sequence originates from a human donor in good health (CMV status not recorded). Some clones in this sample may be carry-over from other donors' samples. The CDR3 coding sequence is TGTGCCAGCAGCTTGGCCTCCAGGGCGGGTGGCATTCAGTACTTC. Amino acid sequence: CASSLASRAGGIQYF.